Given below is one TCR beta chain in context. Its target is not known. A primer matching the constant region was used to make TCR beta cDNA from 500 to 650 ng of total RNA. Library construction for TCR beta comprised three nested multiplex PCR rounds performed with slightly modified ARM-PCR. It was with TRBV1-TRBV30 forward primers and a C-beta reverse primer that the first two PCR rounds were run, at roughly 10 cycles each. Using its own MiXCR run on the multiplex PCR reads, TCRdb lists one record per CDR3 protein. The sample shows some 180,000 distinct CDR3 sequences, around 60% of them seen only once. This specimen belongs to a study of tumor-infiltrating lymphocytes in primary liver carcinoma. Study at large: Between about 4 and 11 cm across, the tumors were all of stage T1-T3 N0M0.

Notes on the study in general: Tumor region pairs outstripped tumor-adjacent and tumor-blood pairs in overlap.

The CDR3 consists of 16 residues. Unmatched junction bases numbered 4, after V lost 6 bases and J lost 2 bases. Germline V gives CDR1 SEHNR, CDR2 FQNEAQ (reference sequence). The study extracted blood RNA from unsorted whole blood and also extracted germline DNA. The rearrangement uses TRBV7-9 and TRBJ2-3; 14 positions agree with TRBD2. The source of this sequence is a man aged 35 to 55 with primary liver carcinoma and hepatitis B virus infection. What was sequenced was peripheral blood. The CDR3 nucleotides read TGTGCCAGCAGTCGACTAGCGGGAGGGGCCACAGATACGCAGTATTTT. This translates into CASSRLAGGATDTQYF. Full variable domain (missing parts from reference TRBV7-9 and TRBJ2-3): DTGVSQNPRHKITKRGQNVTFRCDPISEHNRLYWYRQTLGQGPEFLTYFQNEAQLEKSRLLSDRFSAERPKGSFSTLEIQRTEQGDSAMYLCASSRLAGGATDTQYFGPGTRLTVL.